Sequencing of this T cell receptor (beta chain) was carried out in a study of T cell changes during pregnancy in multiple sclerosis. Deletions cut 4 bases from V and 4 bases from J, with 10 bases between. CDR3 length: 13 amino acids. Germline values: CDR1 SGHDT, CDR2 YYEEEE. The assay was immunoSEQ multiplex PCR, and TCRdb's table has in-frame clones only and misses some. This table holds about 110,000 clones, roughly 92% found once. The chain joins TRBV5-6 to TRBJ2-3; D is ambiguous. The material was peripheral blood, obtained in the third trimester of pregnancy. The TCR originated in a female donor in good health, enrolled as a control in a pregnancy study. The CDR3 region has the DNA TGTGCCAGCAGCCTTTCGCGTGCAGATACGCAGTATTTT. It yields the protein CASSLSRADTQYF.